The rows below give T cell receptor beta chains drawn from one sample of a study of T cell clones after liver transplantation. Repertoires were generated with immunoSEQ multiplex PCR, while TCRdb's copy carries only in-frame clones and drops some. The repertoire has approximately 6,300 clones, 79% of them found once; the top ten carry roughly a third. The sequenced sample was CD8+ T cells from blood, obtained 24 months after liver transplant. The receptors come from a human patient who received a liver transplant. Some T cells may be transferred from the graft donor. Each CDR3 is given with its conserved first and last residue.

j_gene,v_gene,CDR3aa
TRBJ2-7,TRBV6-1,CASSEVPRSSYEQYF
TRBJ1-2,TRBV7-2,CASRETGSYGYTF
TRBJ2-1,TRBV6-5,CASSLTGGREQFF
-,TRBV28,CATGEQGSYEQYF
TRBJ2-7,TRBV5-4,CASSLDSEQYF
TRBJ2-2,TRBV7-3,CASSEGGNTGELFF
TRBJ1-1,TRBV6-5,CASSYTVASEAFF
TRBJ2-2,TRBV7-2,CASSISGLAVPTGELFF
TRBJ2-3,TRBV11-3,CASSLGGRAGVTDTQYF
TRBJ2-3,TRBV7-7,CASSLSNSGTDTQYF
TRBJ1-5,TRBV30,CAWSVGGTNQPQHF
TRBJ2-7,TRBV27,CASSRGQGYEQYF
TRBJ1-1,TRBV14,CASSLLSGGNTEAFF
TRBJ2-7,TRBV13,CASSLGGEGSREQYF
TRBJ2-1,TRBV7-9,CASSFWGQGANEQFF
TRBJ2-7,TRBV5-1,CASSPGTYEQYF
TRBJ1-1,TRBV18,CASSPTGRGEAFF
TRBJ1-6,TRBV5-1,CASSSEPTGENSPLHF
TRBJ1-3,TRBV9,CASAGGSSGNTIYF
TRBJ1-1,TRBV9,CASSVEGGNTEAFF
TRBJ2-1,TRBV27,CASYERTRGEQFF
TRBJ2-5,TRBV11-2,CASSPGLVGGETQYF
TRBJ2-7,TRBV5-1,CASSRLAGNYEQYF
TRBJ2-3,TRBV4-1,CASSLDSDTQYF
TRBJ2-2,TRBV2,CASSDPGRGWSTGELFF
TRBJ2-7,TRBV7-9,CASSFPGAVEQYF
TRBJ2-7,TRBV6-5,CASSYGAGGYEQYF
TRBJ2-5,TRBV6-5,CASKGLAGGWETQYF
TRBJ2-1,TRBV5-4,CASRRDSYNEQFF
TRBJ2-1,TRBV9,CASSATYEQFF
TRBJ2-7,TRBV19,CASSMWLVEQYF
TRBJ2-7,TRBV5-4,CASSLGVSSYEQYF
TRBJ2-5,TRBV19,CASSSTGQTQYF